These 5 T cell receptor beta chains were all obtained from the same sample, sequenced in a study of blood T cell repertoires in COVID-19. The repertoire was sequenced with immunoSEQ multiplex PCR; TCRdb's copy has only in-frame clones and lacks some. There are under 250,000 clones in the sample; 70% to 85% occur only once, and under 1.5% lies in the top ten. Sequenced: PBMCs or T cells enriched from blood (not recorded which). The receptors stem from a woman between 40 and 55 years old with acute COVID-19.

V gene TRBV6-1 combines with J gene TRBJ2-1; no reliable D call. The CDR3 covers 13 residues. In germline, CDR1 is MNHNS, CDR2 SASEGT. V was shortened by 3 bases and J by 10 bases, with 13 bases between the two germline ends. CDR3 region: CASSDRLGREQFF. The DNA of the CDR3 is TGTGCCAGCAGTGACAGACTGGGTAGGGAGCAGTTCTTC.

This clone was recorded at least ten times. The chain couples TRBV10-2 to TRBJ1-6; tentatively, D is TRBD1 (5 bases). This CDR3 has 16 amino acids. V shed 6 bases and J shed 3 bases, with 15 bases lying between them. Germline V CDR1 and CDR2: WSHSY, SAAADI. The CDR3 bases are TGCGCCAGCAGCGGCGGGGCGCCCAGCTATAATTCACCCCTCCACTTT. Protein: CASSGGAPSYNSPLHF.

The rearrangement uses TRBV24-1 and TRBJ2-3; D may be TRBD1 (5 bases). The germline V and J ends were trimmed by 3 bases and 6 bases, with 15 bases remaining between them. This CDR3 has 15 amino acids. Germline CDR1 and CDR2: KGHDR and SFDVKD. This CDR3 is CATSDPKTVPDTQYF. The CDR3, as DNA: TGTGCCACCAGTGATCCAAAGACAGTACCGGATACGCAGTATTTT.

The chain carries TRBV5-1 and TRBJ2-5; TRBD2 aligns across 8 bases. With V trimmed by 0 bases and J by 4 bases, 14 bases remained unmatched. Germline CDR1 and CDR2: SGHRS and YFSETQ. This CDR3 is built from 18 residues. CDR3 bases: TGCGCCAGCAGCTTGGACCTGGCGGGAGGTTTCGTGGGAGAGACCCAGTACTTC. This encodes CASSLDLAGGFVGETQYF.

V is TRBV4-1 and J is TRBJ2-5; D possibly corresponds to TRBD2 (5 bases). Per germline, CDR1 MGHRA and CDR2 YSYEKL. The CDR3 runs to 16 residues. The V gene lost 2 bases and the J gene lost 4 bases, with 17 bases spanning the gap. The CDR3 reads CASSQSPSSGIETQYF. The CDR3 nucleotides read TGCGCCAGCAGCCAAAGTCCAAGTTCGGGGATAGAGACCCAGTACTTC.